These 2 T cell receptor beta chains originate from one sample sequenced in a study of memory CD4+ T cells and cytomegalovirus serostatus. Sequenced by immunoSEQ multiplex PCR; TCRdb stores in-frame clones only, minus some. The sample lists approximately 40,000 clones; about 82% were seen once. Single viable CD3+CD4+CD8-CD45RO+ cells were sorted as the memory CD4+ T cells. Material: memory CD4+ T cells from blood. These receptor sequences come from an adult in good health and CMV-seronegative.

The chain joins TRBV14 to TRBJ1-1; D remains unclear. CDR1 is SGHDN, CDR2 FVKESK, per germline. The CDR3 consists of 17 residues. V was shortened by 1 base and J by 1 base, with 16 bases between the two germline ends. DNA for the CDR3: TGTGCCAGCAGCCAAGGTAAAAATTGGGGTCCGAACACTGAAGCTTTCTTT. Amino acids: CASSQGKNWGPNTEAFF.

The chain links TRBV7-9 to TRBJ2-7; 10 bases agree with TRBD1. The length of the CDR3 is 14 residues. The V gene's germline CDR1 is SEHNR and CDR2 FQNEAQ (reference sequence). The V gene end was trimmed by 5 bases and the J gene end by 8 bases; junction bases not matched to a gene: 9. As DNA, the CDR3 is TGTGCCAGCAGCACCCCGGGACAGGGGAACAAGCAGTACTTC. Its protein is CASSTPGQGNKQYF. The variable domain in full, completed from reference TRBV7-9 and TRBJ2-7, reads DTGVSQNPRHKITKRGQNVTFRCDPISEHNRLYWYRQTLGQGPEFLTYFQNEAQLEKSRLLSDRFSAERPKGSFSTLEIQRTEQGDSAMYLCASSTPGQGNKQYFGPGTRLTVT.